This entry concerns a single T cell receptor (beta chain). These data originate in a study of blood T cell repertoires in COVID-19. Overall study context: Samples representing acute and convalescent COVID-19 were sourced from the United States, Italy and Spain. From T cells, B-cell-depleted T cells, or PBMCs came the material, which was cDNA or gDNA.

V lost 1 base to trimming and J lost 4 bases; unmatched junction nucleotides: 9. CDR1 SGHRS and CDR2 YFSETQ come from the germline V gene. This CDR3 has 16 amino acids. Original data processing: Estimation of nucleated cell counts was performed using reference gene primer amplification. Profiled with immunoSEQ multiplex PCR; TCRdb holds only in-frame clones, not every one. V, J and clone size were drawn from that table, and D and trimming were deduced from the DNA. The profile shows 190,000 or so clones, about 88% of them singletons. This clonotype was sampled from a woman in her 30s who had been exposed to COVID-19. The rearrangement uses TRBV5-1 and TRBJ1-1, with 8 bases lining up with TRBD1. Sequenced sample: PBMCs or T cells enriched from blood (not recorded which). Written as DNA, the CDR3 is TGCGCCAGCAGCTTGAACGCCCTGACAGGGGTCACTGAAGCTTTCTTT. This encodes CASSLNALTGVTEAFF. The variable domain in full, completed from reference TRBV5-1 and TRBJ1-1, reads KAGVTQTPRYLIKTRGQQVTLSCSPISGHRSVSWYQQTPGQGLQFLFEYFSETQRNKGNFPGRFSGRQFSNSRSEMNVSTLELGDSALYLCASSLNALTGVTEAFFGQGTRLTVV.